Detailed here is one T cell receptor (beta chain). This sample is drawn from a study of shared T cell receptors in the human thymus. Trimming cost V 6 bases and J 1 base; bases outside gene matches: 12. The CDR3 runs 17 residues. The V gene's germline CDR1 is LGHNT and CDR2 FRNRAP. Produced via immunoSEQ multiplex PCR; TCRdb's table is partial and in-frame only. The repertoire holds almost 550,000 clones, with around 82% as singletons. The same specimen was also included in a second study, on human thymus T cells.

Sequencing was done on a sample of thymocytes. The receptor was isolated from a boy in the first two years of life with a congenital heart defect. This rearrangement joins TRBV12-5 to TRBJ2-3, with 8 bases identical to TRBD1. The CDR3 loop reads CASGSDAGTGCTDTQYF. The CDR3 DNA reads as TGTGCTAGTGGATCAGACGCCGGGACAGGTTGCACAGATACGCAGTATTTT.